The clone carrying this TCR beta chain has just a few counts. Its antigen is currently unknown. Preparing the TCRbeta library involved the use of unique molecular identifiers. MiXCR was run by TCRdb on the PCR reads, yielding one entry per CDR3 protein. The data contain around 420,000 distinct CDR3 sequences, under 20% of them seen just once; the ten biggest clones take up roughly 27%. These data come from a study of T-cell reconstitution after alpha-beta-depleted transplantation in children. Findings of the study overall: Recipient T cells and thymic progenitors that survived were the source of the high TCRbeta diversity seen at day 60 in some patients. T-cell counts and diversity at one year following transplant were attributed mainly to newly produced T cells. In patients about two months after transplant, alpha-beta T cells reportedly arose from several hundred expanded graft clones.

From germline, CDR1 is MGHRA and CDR2 YSYEKL. The ends lost 4 bases at V and 2 bases at J; junction bases unmatched: 10. This CDR3 region has 16 residues. The rearrangement uses TRBV4-1 and TRBJ2-5; 7 positions match TRBD1. The receptor was derived from a boy in the first two years of life who had a stem cell transplant for Wiskott-Aldrich syndrome, so the T cells may come from the graft donor. Specimen: PBMCs, mostly from graft donor cells, collected 360 days after TCRalphabeta/CD19-depleted stem cell transplant. The DNA of the CDR3 is TGCGCCAGCAGCCTTCAACAGGGGATGGGGCAAGAGACCCAGTACTTC. Translation gives CASSLQQGMGQETQYF.